Below are 28 T cell receptor beta chains sequenced from a single sample in a study of human T cells and chemical hapten exposure. In TCRdb, the RACE reads were re-called with MiXCR into one record per CDR3 protein. Among tens of thousands of distinct CDR3 sequences listed, about 10% were seen once. Time point here: patch test 1, 2 weeks after DPC sensitization. As for treatment: therapeutic diphenylcyclopropenone sensitization with weekly scalp DPC. Sequenced here: whole blood, sampled in connection with sensitization to the hapten diphenylcyclopropenone (DPC). The receptors here all came from a woman aged 45-59 years with alopecia areata. Some clones in this sample may be carry-over from other donors' samples.

The V call is TRBV28, the J call TRBJ2-7; tentatively, D is TRBD2 (5 bases). The CDR3 is made up of 13 amino acids. Trimming removed 3 bases at V and 3 bases at J, with 9 bases between. The germline V gene has CDR1 MDHEN and CDR2 SYDVKM. In DNA form, the CDR3 reads TGTGCCAGCAGTTTTGGCGGAGGCTACGAGCAGTACTTC. Protein: CASSFGGGYEQYF.

The chain couples TRBV20-1 to TRBJ1-5, with TRBD1 as a possible D gene (6 bases). Germline V CDR1 and CDR2: DFQATT, SNEGSKA (reference sequence). This CDR3 comprises 13 residues. Trimming left V 6 bases short and J 7 bases short, with 16 bases between. The CDR3 reads CSAAQGFLQPQHF. CDR3 nucleotide sequence: TGCAGTGCCGCACAGGGTTTCTTGCAGCCCCAGCATTTT.

The V gene is TRBV20-1, the J gene TRBJ1-5, with 7 bases matching TRBD1. Germline trimming cut 4 bases from V and 0 bases from J; bases unmatched to any gene: 3. The germline CDR1 and CDR2 sequences are DFQATT and SNEGSKA (reference sequence). CDR3 length equals 14 residues. Written as DNA, the CDR3 is TGCAGTGCTACCAGGGGGTATAGCAATCAGCCCCAGCATTTT. Amino acid sequence: CSATRGYSNQPQHF.

This clonotype was recorded at least ten times. The CDR3 spells CSGRQGDQPQHF. The CDR3 region has the DNA TGCAGTGGGCGACAGGGAGATCAGCCCCAGCATTTT. The V and J genes are TRBV20-1 and TRBJ1-5; 7 positions agree with TRBD1. The germline V gene encodes CDR1 DFQATT and CDR2 SNEGSKA (reference sequence). The CDR3 length is 12 residues. J was trimmed by 5 bases and V by 7 bases; bases with no gene match: 5.

This clonotype was counted many times. The rearrangement links TRBV5-8 to TRBJ2-1; possibly TRBD2 for D (6 bases). Trimming pared 1 base from V and 10 bases from J, leaving 15 bases between. This CDR3 region has 14 residues. The germline CDR1 and CDR2 sequences are SGHTS and YDEGEE. CDR3 DNA: TGTGCCAGCAGCTTGCGTCTGGGTCGGGGGGAGCAGTTCTTC. Amino acid sequence: CASSLRLGRGEQFF.

This clonotype was counted many times. The chain joins TRBV29-1 to TRBJ1-1; perhaps TRBD1 as D (6 bases). The CDR3 is 15 residues long. From germline, CDR1 is SQVTM and CDR2 ANQGSEA. V was cut by 1 base and J by 5 bases, with 17 bases left in between. CDR3 residues: CSVEASRGLGTEAFF. The CDR3 DNA reads as TGCAGCGTTGAAGCGAGCCGGGGGCTTGGGACTGAAGCTTTCTTT.

This clonotype was recorded at least ten times. This chain's CDR3 is CASSLDNGPLDTEAFF. The CDR3 DNA sequence: TGTGCCAGCAGCTTAGATAACGGCCCCCTGGACACTGAAGCTTTCTTT. This chain links TRBV7-9 with TRBJ1-1; no clear D gene. V lost 1 base and J lost 3, with 15 bases in between. The CDR3 is 16 residues long. Germline-derived CDR1 and CDR2 are SEHNR and FQNEAQ (reference sequence).

This clonotype was observed a handful of times. The chain links TRBV10-3 to TRBJ2-3, with 8 bases identical to TRBD1. V was clipped by 3 bases and J by 5 bases; unmatched bases: 4. Germline lookup yields CDR1 ENHRY and CDR2 SYGVKD. There are 14 residues in the CDR3. CDR3: CAISERQGKDTQYF. The DNA for the CDR3 is TGTGCCATCAGTGAACGACAGGGGAAAGATACGCAGTATTTT.

This chain connects TRBV20-1 to TRBJ1-5, with D uncertain. Looked up from germline, CDR1 is DFQATT and CDR2 is SNEGSKA (reference sequence). CDR3 length: 14 residues. V lost 4 bases and J lost 0, with 10 bases in between. CDR3 DNA: TGCAGTGCTACGAGGACGTCTAGCAATCAGCCCCAGCATTTT. It codes for CSATRTSSNQPQHF.

This clonotype was counted many times. The rearrangement links TRBV7-9 to TRBJ1-1; D might be TRBD1 (6 bases). The CDR3 is 14 residues long. The V and J ends lost 2 bases and 0 bases respectively, with 7 bases between them. CDR1 and CDR2 from the germline V gene are SEHNR and FQNEAQ (reference sequence). The CDR3 coding sequence is TGTGCCAGCAGCTTAACAGGGATGAACACTGAAGCTTTCTTT. As protein: CASSLTGMNTEAFF.

This clonotype showed up many times. The rearrangement links TRBV18 to TRBJ1-5; 8 nucleotides align to TRBD1. The trim removed 3 bases at V and 6 bases at J, leaving 7 bases unmatched. The CDR3 sequence is 15 residues long. Germline-derived CDR1 and CDR2 are KGHSH and LQKENI. In DNA form, the CDR3 reads TGTGCCAGCTCACCGACAGGGGCTAGGAGTCAGCCCCAGCATTTT. This translates into CASSPTGARSQPQHF.

This clonotype was seen at least ten times. The rearrangement links TRBV9 to TRBJ1-6; D unclear. CDR1 and CDR2 (germline): SGDLS, YYNGEE. Between the trimmed V and J ends, which lost 7 bases and 10 bases, there was a span of 12 bases. The CDR3 covers 12 residues. CDR3 protein: CASADLGSPLHF. CDR3 DNA sequence: TGTGCCAGCGCTGACCTTGGCTCACCCCTCCACTTT.

To note about this clonotype: A read error may explain this, as a much larger clone is one base away. The conserved phenylalanine or tryptophan is not found at the CDR3 terminus, so this likely reflects a read error. The gene calls are TRBV27 and TRBJ1-1; D possibly corresponds to TRBD1 (5 bases). The CDR3 runs to 16 residues. V dropped 4 bases and J dropped 0 bases, with 15 bases sitting between them. In germline, CDR1 is MNHEY, CDR2 SMNVEV (reference sequence). The CDR3 sequence: CASSSTPGGVNTEAFS. DNA of the CDR3: TGTGCCAGCAGTTCAACGCCTGGGGGAGTGAACACTGAAGCTTTCTCT.

This clonotype was recorded many times. The V call is TRBV12-3 or TRBV12-4, the J call TRBJ2-7; 10 nucleotides match TRBD1. The CDR3 has 13 residues. V lost 4 bases to trimming and J lost 4 bases; unmatched junction nucleotides: 1. CDR3 region: CASSWDRGYEQYF. CDR3 DNA sequence: TGTGCCAGCAGTTGGGACAGGGGTTACGAGCAGTACTTC.

This clonotype was counted many times. V is TRBV11-2 and J is TRBJ2-1; the D gene is possibly TRBD1 (6 bases). The CDR3 totals 14 residues. V dropped 6 bases and J dropped 4 bases, with 13 bases sitting between them. The germline V gene encodes CDR1 SGHAT and CDR2 FQNNGV. CDR3 loop: CASSLPGVYNEQFF. Here the CDR3 DNA reads TGTGCCAGCAGTCTGCCAGGGGTTTACAATGAGCAGTTCTTC.

In its sample, this clonotype was seen many times. The rearrangement links TRBV7-2 to TRBJ1-5; D is possibly TRBD1 (6 bases). Germline V CDR1 and CDR2: SGHTA, FQGNSA. CDR3 length: 14 amino acids. The germline V and J ends were trimmed by 6 bases and 1 base, with 10 bases remaining between them. The DNA for the CDR3 is TGTGCCAGCAGTCTACAGGGAAGCAATCAGCCCCAGCATTTT. Its translation is CASSLQGSNQPQHF.

This clonotype was detected many times. The chain employs TRBV6-4 and TRBJ2-1, with a tentative D call TRBD2 (5 bases). Trimming removed 6 bases from V and 7 bases from J, with 13 bases in between. The germline V gene encodes CDR1 MRHNA and CDR2 SNTAGT. CDR3 length: 13 residues. The CDR3 DNA reads TGTGCCAGCAGCGAGGGTGGGATTAATGAGCAGTTCTTC. Translating gives CASSEGGINEQFF.

In its sample, this clonotype was seen once. The chain recombines TRBV7-9 with TRBJ2-7; TRBD1 is a possible D gene (6 bases). The CDR3 extends over 14 amino acids. The V end lost 5 bases, the J end lost 5 bases, and 16 bases lay between the germline ends. CDR1 is SEHNR and CDR2 is FQNEAQ in the germline V gene (reference sequence). The CDR3, as DNA: TGTGCCAGCAGCACCCGACAGGAATCGAACGAGCAGTACTTC. This translates into CASSTRQESNEQYF.

The rearrangement uses TRBV20-1 and TRBJ2-1; D is perhaps TRBD2 (6 bases). The CDR3 is made up of 16 amino acids. V was cut by 2 bases and J by 3 bases, with 17 bases left in between. Germline assignment: CDR1 DFQATT and CDR2 SNEGSKA (reference sequence). The CDR3 protein is CSARSLGGGNYNEQFF. The CDR3 region has the DNA TGCAGTGCTAGAAGCCTGGGGGGAGGTAACTACAATGAGCAGTTCTTC.

This chain joins TRBV19 and TRBJ1-5, with a tentative D call TRBD1 (5 bases). Germline assignment: CDR1 LNHDA and CDR2 SQIVND (reference sequence). V lost 3 bases to trimming and J lost 2 bases, with 14 bases between them. CDR3 length equals 16 residues. CDR3 sequence reads: CASSMRGYTGNQPQHF. The CDR3 coding sequence is TGTGCCAGTAGTATGAGGGGCTATACCGGCAATCAGCCCCAGCATTTT.

This clonotype has only a few counts. The chain couples TRBV4-2 to TRBJ2-1; 14 nucleotides agree with TRBD2. CDR3 size: 16 residues. V gave up 0 bases and J gave up 10 bases; unmatched junction bases: 5. Germline CDR1 is LGHNA and CDR2 is YNFKEQ. The DNA of the CDR3 is TGTGCCAGCAGCCAAGAATTCCGGACTAGCGGGGGGGAGCAGTTCTTC. It codes for CASSQEFRTSGGEQFF.

The chain combines TRBV10-1 with TRBJ2-3; D call uncertain. The CDR3 sequence is 13 residues long. The V end lost 3 bases, the J end lost 7 bases, and 11 bases lay between the germline ends. Germline values: CDR1 WNHNN, CDR2 SYGVQD (reference sequence). The chain's CDR3 is CASSERVQNTQYF. CDR3 sequence (DNA): TGCGCCAGCAGTGAAAGGGTGCAGAATACGCAGTATTTT.

The rearrangement joins TRBV5-1 to TRBJ2-1; a weak D match, TRBD1 (6 bases). V shed 2 bases and J shed 1 base, with 10 bases lying between them. Germline V gene data show CDR1 as SGHRS and CDR2 as YFSETQ. This CDR3 spans 15 amino acids. CDR3: CASSLVQGSYNEQFF. The DNA of the CDR3 is TGCGCCAGCAGCTTAGTTCAGGGGTCCTACAATGAGCAGTTCTTC.

This clonotype has only a few counts. The rearrangement links TRBV6-5 to TRBJ1-1; D not certain. The V and J ends lost 7 bases and 1 base respectively, with 16 bases between them. This CDR3 has 15 residues. Germline CDR1 is MNHEY and CDR2 is SVGAGI. In DNA, the CDR3 is TGTGCCAGCAAACGCGGACCAAGGCAGAACACTGAAGCTTTCTTT. Amino acid sequence: CASKRGPRQNTEAFF.

At least ten counts were recorded for this clonotype. The chain has TRBV7-2 and TRBJ2-7; D perhaps matches TRBD2 (6 bases). Trimming pared 3 bases from V and 5 bases from J, leaving 11 bases between. The CDR3 is made up of 13 amino acids. CDR1 is SGHTA, CDR2 FQGNSA, per germline. The CDR3 spells CASSFLGGDEQYF. The DNA for the CDR3 is TGTGCCAGCAGCTTTTTGGGGGGAGACGAGCAGTACTTC.

In this sample, this clonotype turned up a few times. The genes are TRBV27 and TRBJ1-1, with D hard to call. The germline CDR1 and CDR2 sequences are MNHEY and SMNVEV (reference sequence). The CDR3 is made up of 15 amino acids. The germline V and J ends were trimmed by 4 bases and 5 bases, with 17 bases remaining between them. The CDR3 protein is CASSSLGGSKTEAFF. The CDR3, as DNA: TGTGCCAGCAGTTCCCTGGGCGGGTCAAAGACTGAAGCTTTCTTT.

This chain links TRBV2 with TRBJ1-1; 7 bases are a match to TRBD1. V shed 2 bases and J 1 base; nucleotides not matched to a gene: 16. There are 19 residues in the CDR3. The germline CDR1 and CDR2 sequences are SNHLY and FYNNEI. DNA for the CDR3: TGTGCCAGCAGTGAAAAGGGGGAGGGGGCAGGTCTAAGGAACACTGAAGCTTTCTTT. It specifies CASSEKGEGAGLRNTEAFF.

Remarks on this clonotype: It may be a read error: a sequence one base away is much more abundant. The chain uses TRBV30 and TRBJ2-3, with no clear D. Germline assignment: CDR1 GTSNPN and CDR2 SVGIG (reference sequence). The V end was cut by 4 bases, the J end by 5 bases, with 19 bases between. This CDR3 has 15 residues. CDR3 bases: TGTGCCTGGAAAATCCGTGGCCCCGTGGTAGATACGCAGTATTTT. It specifies CAWKIRGPVVDTQYF.